This is a list of T cell receptor beta chains from one sample in a study of T cell responses to AZD1222 COVID-19 vaccine. Assay: immunoSEQ multiplex PCR; the TCRdb copy retains only in-frame clones and omits some. The sample records about 270,000 clones, 94% being singletons. This material consisted of peripheral blood, taken 28 days after the second AZD1222 dose. These TCRs come from an adult who received the AZD1222 COVID-19 vaccine. The conserved cysteine and the conserved F or W are not part of the CDR3 here.

>TRBV10-3
ASLAGGQSYEQY
>TRBV28
ASTTFYGYT
>TRBV12-3/TRBV12-4
ASRGTGREKLF
>TRBV5-1
ASSLAGLETGELF
>TRBV28
ASIRGAGSSGNTIY
>TRBV10-3
AISGPGTGDGEQF
>TRBV27
ASKTGQGPFGYT
>TRBV5-5
ASSSATGRQPQH
>TRBV5-1
ASSASGGDNEQF
>TRBV9
ASSVRGGRASYNEQF
>TRBV28
ASRFQGQPQH
>TRBV28
ASRLPAGTEAF
>TRBV12-3/TRBV12-4
ASSIPGTYEQY
>TRBV5-1
ASSATGARNEQF
>TRBV28
ASRDTRGNQPQH
>TRBV11-2
ASSPPTTSGGTSTDTQY
>TRBV5-4
ASGAKQGALYEQY
>TRBV18
ASSPGGVGYT
>TRBV6-5
ASSFGGGIYGYT
>TRBV7-2
ASSLWYEQY
>TRBV5-5
ASSFQGGQPQH
>TRBV5-1
ASSLGGRLDEKLF
>TRBV6-5
ASSLIGQEAF
>TRBV4-1
ASSGTGPYEQY
>TRBV5-1
ASSFAQGAIYEQY
>TRBV27
ASSLRGGAYNEQF
>TRBV18
ASSPVPKGGFVQH
>TRBV10-3
AISVGAEGGYT
>TRBV9
ASSVRQSGNTIY
>TRBV5-4
ASSWDRGGNQPQH
>TRBV5-5
ASSFIGRTNSPLH
>TRBV24-1
ATSDSTGTSGLTDTQY
>TRBV7-6
ASSLVDREDQPQH
>TRBV6-5
ASRAIAGVGYEQY
>TRBV7-9
ASSRTGAGEAF
>TRBV7-2
ASSSREGYQETQY
>TRBV5-8
ASSFGTGLGYT
>TRBV9
ASSVGEARQPQH
>TRBV6-5
ASKLSGWENSPLH
>TRBV6-6
ASTPQDGGNTIY
>TRBV5-4
ASSPPAGEVINEQF
>TRBV28
ASSDAGTLNSGNTIY
>TRBV24-1
ATSDGGGDGYT
>TRBV20-1
SAMPGSEAF
>TRBV2
ASRYTQASLGGEQY
>TRBV20-1
SASILLGFLPLH
>TRBV20-1
SASNSRKNEQF
>TRBV3-1/TRBV3-2
ASSPRGANEAF
>TRBV28
ASSPGTGRVYGYT
>TRBV28
ASDEADRIY
>TRBV19
ASTGDRGLNEQF
>TRBV11-2
ASSLKGQDWTGNTIY
>TRBV27
ASSLLRLAPGADTQY
>TRBV25-1
ASRGTGSASNTEAF
>TRBV28
ASSPTPGGGSPLH
>TRBV2
ASHRARDGKLF
>TRBV10-2
ASSEWTGGGPQH
>TRBV7-9
ASSRASGSSGNTIY
>TRBV25-1
ASTSGAGSSYNSPLH